The 31 T cell receptor beta chains below come from one sample, sequenced in a study of blood T cell repertoires in COVID-19. TCRdb's table, derived via immunoSEQ multiplex PCR, lists solely in-frame clones and lacks some. The sample includes roughly 160,000 clones, roughly 93% seen only once; the top ten take approximately 4.6%. The specimen was peripheral blood. The receptors shown here come from a man younger than 35 with COVID-19, enrolled during active disease.

The V and J genes are TRBV7-6 and TRBJ2-7; possible D gene TRBD2, 5 bases. This CDR3 spans 13 amino acids. V was trimmed by 5 bases and J by 6 bases, leaving 14 bases between them. Germline V gene lookup returns CDR1 SGHVS and CDR2 FNYEAQ. CDR3 coding DNA: TGTGCCAGCAGCCTTCGTCTAGCAGGCGAGCAGTACTTC. Protein sequence: CASSLRLAGEQYF. The full variable domain, in which reference TRBV7-6 and TRBJ2-7 provide the parts outside the CDR3, is GAGVSQSPRYKVTKRGQDVALRCDPISGHVSLYWYRQALGQGPEFLTYFNYEAQQDKSGLPNDRFSAERPEGSISTLTIQRTEQRDSAMYRCASSLRLAGEQYFGPGTRLTVT.

CDR3 in DNA: TGCGCCAGCAGCCAAGGGTTTGACAGGGGGCGAGGAGTTTTCTTT. Its protein is CASSQGFDRGRGVFF. V and J are TRBV4-1 and TRBJ1-1, with TRBD1 matching 10 bases. The germline gives CDR1 MGHRA, CDR2 YSYEKL. The V segment lost 1 base and the J segment 13 bases; nucleotides outside the gene matches: 12. The CDR3 is 15 residues long.

This clone was seen a few times. The J gene is TRBJ2-7, the V gene TRBV21-1; the table's D call, TRBD2, has no DNA check behind it. TRBV21-1 is a recognized pseudogene. This CDR3 comprises 16 residues. In nucleotides, the CDR3 is TGTGCCAGCAGCGCCCTTCGGACAATAAGCGGGCACGAGCAGTACTTC. Its protein is CASSALRTISGHEQYF.

In its sample, this clone was seen a few times. This sequence joins TRBV6-5 and TRBJ1-3, with no clear D. The germline V and J ends were trimmed by 2 bases and 4 bases, with 9 bases remaining between them. Germline-derived CDR1 and CDR2 are MNHEY and SVGAGI. The CDR3 has 14 amino acids. DNA of the CDR3: TGTGCCAGCAGTTACGCCCATAGAGGAAACACCATATATTTT. It specifies CASSYAHRGNTIYF.

V and J are TRBV6-5 and TRBJ2-1; no definite D call. Germline V lookup: CDR1 MNHEY, CDR2 SVGAGI. This CDR3 is built from 15 residues. The V gene lost 0 bases and the J gene lost 10 bases, with 16 bases spanning the gap. The CDR3 DNA reads TGTGCCAGCAGTTACTCGCCAACCGACACAATCGAGCAGTTCTTC. It codes for CASSYSPTDTIEQFF.

This clone was detected once. The chain employs TRBV7-3 and TRBJ1-1, with D possibly matching TRBD1 (5 bases). Trimming took off 0 bases at V and 5 bases at J, with 13 bases between the two ends. Per germline, CDR1 SGHTA and CDR2 FQGTGA. This CDR3 has 15 amino acids. The CDR3 DNA reads as TGTGCCAGCAGCTTAACAGGGGAAGGAGTGACTGAAGCTTTCTTT. It codes for CASSLTGEGVTEAFF.

J is TRBJ1-3 and V is TRBV4-2; the D is unclear. Germline V gene data show CDR1 as LGHNA and CDR2 as YNFKEQ. This CDR3 region has 17 residues. V shed 0 bases and J shed 0 bases, with 12 bases lying between them. CDR3 region: CASSQEGGLHSGNTIYF. The DNA of the CDR3 is TGTGCCAGCAGCCAAGAGGGAGGACTGCACTCTGGAAACACCATATATTTT.

The CDR3 bases are TGTGCCAGCAGCGGGCCCAGGGGCAATCAGCCCCAGCATTTT. Amino acid sequence: CASSGPRGNQPQHF. V gene TRBV6-6 combines with J gene TRBJ1-5; weak D call: TRBD1 (5 bases). This CDR3 comprises 14 residues. Per the germline V gene, CDR1 is MNHNY and CDR2 is SVGAGI (reference sequence). Between the trimmed V and J ends, which lost 6 bases and 2 bases, there was a span of 11 bases.

This chain joins TRBV5-1 and TRBJ2-1; 9 nucleotides align to TRBD1. Germline lookup yields CDR1 SGHRS and CDR2 YFSETQ. The CDR3 covers 15 residues. The V gene end was trimmed by 4 bases and the J gene end by 8 bases; junction bases not matched to a gene: 10. CDR3 nucleotide sequence: TGCGCCAGCAGCCTGGGACAGGGTGTGATCGATGAGCAGTTCTTC. Encoded protein: CASSLGQGVIDEQFF.

V is TRBV7-2 and J is TRBJ1-5; 7 bases align to TRBD1. Germline CDR1 is SGHTA and CDR2 is FQGNSA. The trim removed 5 bases at V and 6 bases at J, leaving 4 bases unmatched. The CDR3 spans 13 residues. DNA for the CDR3: TGTGCCAGCAGCCGACAGGGTAGTCAGCCCCAGCATTTT. This translates into CASSRQGSQPQHF.

This sequence joins TRBV6-5 and TRBJ1-5; D remains ambiguous. Germline V gene lookup returns CDR1 MNHEY and CDR2 SVGAGI. V lost 5 bases and J 11 bases, leaving 16 bases between the germline ends. The CDR3 is 13 residues long. Here the CDR3 DNA reads TGTGCCAGCAGTCCCGATAACGACCGGGCCCAGCATTTT. Translation: CASSPDNDRAQHF.

The V and J genes are TRBV4-3 and TRBJ2-3; TRBD2 is a possible D gene (5 bases). V gave up 1 base and J gave up 6 bases, with 11 bases separating them. Germline V gene data show CDR1 as LGHNA and CDR2 as YSLEER. This CDR3 comprises 14 residues. The CDR3 DNA reads as TGCGCCAGCAGCCAAGGGGGTAGCGCGGATACGCAGTATTTT. Amino acids: CASSQGGSADTQYF.

The chain recombines TRBV5-1 with TRBJ2-5; TRBD1 matches at 8 bases. V lost 4 bases, J lost 6 bases, and 5 bases stayed unmatched. The CDR3 has 13 amino acids. Germline V gives CDR1 SGHRS, CDR2 YFSETQ. In DNA form, the CDR3 reads TGCGCCAGCAGCAAAACAGGGGGGCAGACCCAGTACTTC. Translating it yields CASSKTGGQTQYF.

The genes are TRBV4-3 and TRBJ1-1; TRBD1 matches 9 bases. The CDR3 contains 16 residues. In germline, CDR1 is LGHNA, CDR2 YSLEER. Trimming took 1 base from V and 3 from J; bases not matched to a gene: 6. DNA of the CDR3: TGCGCCAGCAGCCAAGGGAACAGGGGGCAGGACACTGAAGCTTTCTTT. It codes for CASSQGNRGQDTEAFF.

The chain joins TRBV3-1 (or the pseudogene TRBV3-2) to TRBJ2-1, with 8 positions matching TRBD2. Trimming cost V 1 base and J 8 bases; bases outside gene matches: 10. This CDR3 is built from 16 residues. Germline assignment: CDR1 LGHDT and CDR2 YNNKEL (reference sequence). CDR3 sequence: CASSQGWSGSTDEQFF. Here the CDR3 DNA reads TGTGCCAGCAGCCAAGGGTGGAGCGGGAGTACGGATGAGCAGTTCTTC.

This chain uses TRBV20-1 with TRBJ2-1, with D maybe TRBD1 (5 bases). The CDR3 runs to 11 residues. The germline CDR1 and CDR2 sequences are DFQATT and SNEGSKA (reference sequence). Deletions cut 5 bases from V and 7 bases from J, with 9 bases between. CDR3 amino acids: CSASRGNEQFF. CDR3 bases: TGCAGTGCTTCAAGGGGTAATGAGCAGTTCTTC.

CDR3 DNA: TGTGCCATCAGTGAGCGGGACTACGAGCAGTACTTC. This gives the protein CAISERDYEQYF. The V gene is TRBV10-3, the J gene TRBJ2-7, with TRBD2 as a possible D gene (5 bases). The CDR3 contains 12 residues. Germline V lookup: CDR1 ENHRY, CDR2 SYGVKD. Trimming shortened V by 2 bases and J by 3 bases, and 5 bases separated the two germline ends.

This rearrangement joins TRBV4-3 to TRBJ2-6; D perhaps matches TRBD1 (6 bases). From germline, CDR1 is LGHNA and CDR2 YSLEER. The CDR3 extends over 20 amino acids. V was trimmed by 4 bases and J by 2 bases, leaving 24 bases between them. CDR3 residues: CASSPSQGITASPGANVLTF. The CDR3 DNA is TGCGCCAGCAGCCCCTCACAGGGAATTACGGCAAGCCCTGGGGCCAACGTCCTGACTTTC.

Details on this clone: The CDR3 does not end in the conserved phenylalanine or tryptophan, so this is likely a read error. It is unclear where the CDR3 begins or ends on the DNA, so no DNA is shown, and the CDR3 is as TCRdb lists it. The chain recombines TRBV24-1 with TRBJ1-1; no check of the table's D call, TRBD1, against the DNA was made. The CDR3 totals 10 residues, both ends included. The germline V gene has CDR1 KGHDR and CDR2 SFDVKD. This CDR3 reads CATSNPQGIG.

This clone was picked up one time. The rearrangement joins TRBV28 to TRBJ2-2; 8 nucleotides align to TRBD2. The CDR3 covers 16 residues. Germline-derived CDR1 and CDR2 are MDHEN and SYDVKM. The ends lost 10 bases at V and 3 bases at J; junction bases unmatched: 13. The chain's CDR3 is CATISLGLAHTGELFF. For the CDR3, the DNA is TGTGCCACCATCTCTCTTGGACTAGCCCACACCGGGGAGCTGTTTTTT.

V and J are TRBV10-1 and TRBJ2-1; 13 bases fit TRBD2. V lost 6 bases to trimming and J lost 7 bases; unmatched junction nucleotides: 6. This CDR3 is built from 15 residues. The germline gives CDR1 WNHNN, CDR2 SYGVQD (reference sequence). As DNA, the CDR3 is TGCGCCAGCAGCCGGGGACTAGCGGGGAGTAATGAGCAGTTCTTC. Translating gives CASSRGLAGSNEQFF.

V is TRBV19 and J is TRBJ1-2; D not certain. This CDR3 spans 13 amino acids. Germline CDR1 is LNHDA and CDR2 is SQIVND (reference sequence). V was clipped by 7 bases and J by 0 bases, with 9 bases between them. The CDR3 DNA sequence: TGTGCCAGTACCAGACAAGCTAACTATGGCTACACCTTC. Translating it yields CASTRQANYGYTF. The full variable domain, in which reference TRBV19 and TRBJ1-2 provide the parts outside the CDR3, is DGGITQSPKYLFRKEGQNVTLSCEQNLNHDAMYWYRQDPGQGLRLIYYSQIVNDFQKGDIAEGYSVSREKKESFPLTVTSAQKNPTAFYLCASTRQANYGYTFGSGTRLTVV.

This chain connects TRBV7-6 to TRBJ2-1; TRBD2 matches 9 bases. Germline CDR1 SGHVS, CDR2 FNYEAQ. This CDR3 is built from 16 residues. After removal of 2 bases from V and 0 bases from J, the junction contained 2 bases not matched to a gene. The CDR3 reads CASSLKREVSYNEQFF. Written as DNA, the CDR3 is TGTGCCAGCAGCTTAAAGCGGGAGGTCTCCTACAATGAGCAGTTCTTC.

The J gene is TRBJ2-2, the V gene TRBV11-3; 8 bases map to TRBD1. CDR3 length: 20 residues. Germline V gene data show CDR1 as SGHNT and CDR2 as YENEEA. Unmatched junction bases numbered 16, after V lost 4 bases and J lost 0 bases. The chain's CDR3 is CASSYTGGSGEISNTGELFF. The CDR3, as DNA: TGTGCCAGCAGCTATACAGGGGGGTCGGGAGAGATCTCGAACACCGGGGAGCTGTTTTTT.

The rearrangement uses TRBV5-1 and TRBJ2-7; D is perhaps TRBD2 (6 bases). The CDR3 extends over 15 amino acids. With 4 bases removed from V and 0 bases from J, the gap between germline ends came to 14 bases. Germline lookup yields CDR1 SGHRS and CDR2 YFSETQ. The CDR3 reads CASSPVGGSSYEQYF. DNA of the CDR3: TGCGCCAGCAGCCCAGTCGGGGGTAGCTCCTACGAGCAGTACTTC.

This sequence joins TRBV11-2 and TRBJ1-1, with TRBD1 as a possible D gene (6 bases). Trimming took off 0 bases at V and 1 base at J, with 9 bases between the two ends. Germline assignment: CDR1 SGHAT and CDR2 FQNNGV. There are 15 residues in the CDR3. Here the CDR3 reads CASSLDGGGNTEAFF. CDR3 coding DNA: TGTGCCAGCAGCTTAGATGGGGGCGGGAACACTGAAGCTTTCTTT.

This chain connects TRBV6-5 to TRBJ1-5; D is unresolved. Trimming pared 5 bases from V and 7 bases from J, leaving 15 bases between. Germline values: CDR1 MNHEY, CDR2 SVGAGI. This CDR3 has 14 residues. Written as DNA, the CDR3 is TGTGCCAGCAGTCCCGTGAAGGGCGGGCAGCCCCAGCATTTT. It yields the protein CASSPVKGGQPQHF.

The chain couples TRBV15 to TRBJ2-1; 11 bases match TRBD2. J gave up 4 bases and V 3 bases, and 11 bases lay outside the gene matches. Germline V lookup: CDR1 LNHNV, CDR2 YYDKDF (reference sequence). The CDR3 extends over 18 amino acids. The CDR3 loop reads CATSSPPPLAGDYNEQFF. The CDR3 bases are TGTGCCACCAGCAGTCCGCCTCCACTAGCGGGAGATTACAATGAGCAGTTCTTC. The whole variable domain, remainder taken from reference TRBV15 and TRBJ2-1, is DAMVIQNPRYQVTQFGKPVTLSCSQTLNHNVMYWYQQKSSQAPKLLFHYYDKDFNNEADTPDNFQSRRPNTSFCFLDIRSPGLGDTAMYLCATSSPPPLAGDYNEQFFGPGTRLTVL.

This clone was counted between two and nine times. V usage is TRBV28 and J usage is TRBJ2-3, with TRBD2 matching over 11 bases. There are 16 residues in the CDR3. V shed 4 bases and J 2 bases; nucleotides not matched to a gene: 5. Germline V lookup: CDR1 MDHEN, CDR2 SYDVKM. For the CDR3, the DNA is TGTGCCAGCAGTTCCCGACTAGCGGGATTCACAGATACGCAGTATTTT. Its protein is CASSSRLAGFTDTQYF.

This clone was seen once. This sequence joins TRBV24-1 and TRBJ2-7, with 9 bases fitting TRBD1. Germline V CDR1 and CDR2: KGHDR, SFDVKD. CDR3 length: 16 amino acids. The ends lost 0 bases at V and 0 bases at J; junction bases unmatched: 2. The CDR3 sequence is CATSDLGTGTSYEQYF. The CDR3 DNA sequence: TGTGCCACCAGTGATTTGGGGACAGGGACCTCCTACGAGCAGTACTTC.

The chain recombines TRBV19 with TRBJ2-2, with D possibly TRBD1 on 6 matching bases. Trimming removed 9 bases at V and 0 bases at J, with 17 bases between. CDR3 size: 16 residues. Germline V gene lookup returns CDR1 LNHDA and CDR2 SQIVND (reference sequence). In DNA, the CDR3 is TGTGCCAGAATACAGGGATACGAAGCGAACACCGGGGAGCTGTTTTTT. Its protein product is CARIQGYEANTGELFF.